This TCR beta chain was retrieved from a study of beta chain features in type 1 diabetes. Study as a whole: Similarity in age, gender and cell yields was seen between patients and healthy donors. Points from the study as a whole: Researchers cautioned that cDNA sequencing could over-represent cells with high TCR expression. In every one of the four CD4+ subsets, TCRB CDR3s were moderately but significantly shorter in Type 1 diabetes patients.

This clone was observed at least ten times. As yet, its antigen is unknown. This CDR3 region has 16 residues. The germline CDR1 and CDR2 sequences are SGHTA and FQGNSA. Trimming removed 4 bases from V and 5 bases from J; junction bases left unmatched: 9. The authors reverse transcribed all of the isolated RNA, so sequencing captured expressed TCRB transcripts. The table came from immunoSEQ multiplex PCR; TCRdb's copy has only in-frame clones and leaves some out. Of approximately 600,000 clones in the sample, around 12% were seen once. The genes are TRBV7-2 and TRBJ2-1, with 9 bases aligning to TRBD1. The sequence derives from a young man with type 1 diabetes. The sequenced material came from naive CD4+ T cells from blood. Here the CDR3 reads CASSSGTGMINNEQFF. Here the CDR3 DNA reads TGTGCCAGCAGCTCTGGGACAGGGATGATTAACAATGAGCAGTTCTTC.